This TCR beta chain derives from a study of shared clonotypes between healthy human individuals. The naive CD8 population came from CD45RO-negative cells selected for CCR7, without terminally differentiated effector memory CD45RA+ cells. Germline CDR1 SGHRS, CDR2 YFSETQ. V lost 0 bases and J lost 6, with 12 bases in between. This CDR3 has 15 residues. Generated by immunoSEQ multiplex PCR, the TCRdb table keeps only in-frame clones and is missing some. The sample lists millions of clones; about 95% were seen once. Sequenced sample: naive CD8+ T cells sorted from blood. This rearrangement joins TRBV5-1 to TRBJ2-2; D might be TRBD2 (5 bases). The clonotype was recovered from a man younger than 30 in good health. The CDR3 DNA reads TGCGCCAGCAGCTTGGAGGACTTCTTATCCGGGGAGCTGTTTTTT. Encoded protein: CASSLEDFLSGELFF.